Each of the 14 T cell receptor beta chains below was sequenced from the same sample in a study of control samples from healthy donors and cancer patients. Clones were read by immunoSEQ multiplex PCR, and TCRdb kept only the in-frame ones, dropping some. This sample has approximately 230,000 clones, with around 80% found just once. The specimen was PBMCs. These receptor sequences come from a woman aged 60 to 75 with lung cancer.

The chain uses TRBV6-5 and TRBJ1-1; D perhaps matches TRBD1 (5 bases). V lost 5 bases, J lost 7 bases, and 11 bases lay in between. Germline V lookup: CDR1 MNHEY, CDR2 SVGAGI. This CDR3 is 12 amino acids long. CDR3 protein: CASSPNGGEAFF. The CDR3 DNA is TGTGCCAGCAGTCCCAATGGGGGTGAAGCTTTCTTT.

As to this clone: The sample holds other DNA sequences that translate to the same CDR3. This chain links TRBV9 with TRBJ2-1; perhaps D is TRBD1 or TRBD2 (5 bases each). This CDR3 is built from 15 residues. V lost 0 bases, J lost 0 bases, and 7 bases lay in between. Germline assignment: CDR1 SGDLS and CDR2 YYNGEE. The CDR3 loop reads CASSVAGGSYNEQFF. CDR3 bases: TGTGCCAGCAGCGTAGCTGGGGGCTCCTACAATGAGCAGTTCTTC.

The chain has TRBV5-5 and TRBJ2-7; no definite D call. The germline V and J ends were trimmed by 4 bases and 5 bases, with 16 bases remaining between them. Germline assignment: CDR1 SGHKS and CDR2 YYEKEE (reference sequence). This CDR3 has 14 amino acids. CDR3 coding DNA: TGTGCCAGCAGCAGTGACATTCTTCGCGACGAGCAGTACTTC. It codes for CASSSDILRDEQYF.

V usage is TRBV5-5 and J usage is TRBJ1-3, with D maybe TRBD1 (5 bases). Deletions cut 6 bases from V and 0 bases from J, with 16 bases between. The CDR3 spans 16 residues. Germline lookup yields CDR1 SGHKS and CDR2 YYEKEE (reference sequence). DNA for the CDR3: TGTGCCAGCACTCGGGGGGGTGGCCTCTCTGGAAACACCATATATTTT. Its protein product is CASTRGGGLSGNTIYF.

As for this clone: Germline is not matched at one junction end, which may reflect a read error. The chain is built from TRBV5-1 and TRBJ2-1; TRBD2 matches 8 bases. Looked up from germline, CDR1 is SGHRS and CDR2 is YFSETQ. The CDR3 spans 13 residues. The CDR3 protein is CASSLEPSGPRVF. In nucleotides, the CDR3 is TGCGCCAGCAGCTTGGAACCTAGCGGGCCTAGGGTCTTC.

This clone turned up a few times. The rearrangement joins TRBV20-1 to TRBJ2-1; D unclear. V was shortened by 6 bases and J by 4 bases, with 4 bases between the two germline ends. Germline lookup yields CDR1 DFQATT and CDR2 SNEGSKA (reference sequence). The CDR3 consists of 10 residues. The CDR3 spells CSARYNEQFF. The CDR3 DNA reads TGCAGTGCCCGTTACAATGAGCAGTTCTTC.

V is TRBV7-9 and J is TRBJ1-6; D is perhaps TRBD1 (5 bases). Germline V gene lookup returns CDR1 SEHNR and CDR2 FQNEAQ (reference sequence). V was trimmed by 5 bases and J by 10 bases, leaving 15 bases between them. The CDR3 extends over 14 amino acids. CDR3 bases: TGTGCCAGCAGCAGGGACCCCGGTGGCTCACCCCTCCACTTT. Protein sequence: CASSRDPGGSPLHF.

This clone came up a few times. The V call is TRBV12-3 or TRBV12-4, the J call TRBJ2-1; D is perhaps TRBD2 (6 bases). The CDR3 loop spans 12 amino acids. The V gene lost 6 bases and the J gene lost 10 bases, with 13 bases spanning the gap. The DNA for the CDR3 is TGTGCCAGCAGAGAACTAGCATCAGAGCAGTTCTTC. It is translated as CASRELASEQFF.

V is TRBV2 and J is TRBJ1-1, with TRBD1 matching 7 bases. The CDR3 consists of 14 residues. CDR1 SNHLY and CDR2 FYNNEI come from the germline V gene. V was pared by 7 bases and J by 0 bases, with 5 bases of the junction left unmatched. CDR3 in DNA: TGTGCCAGCACCACGGACAGGTTGAACACTGAAGCTTTCTTT. Residues: CASTTDRLNTEAFF.

CDR3 loop: CASSLRGREQFF. CDR3 sequence (DNA): TGTGCCAGCAGTTTAAGGGGTAGGGAGCAGTTCTTC. The chain uses TRBV28 and TRBJ2-1, with D possibly being TRBD1 (5 bases). Trimming shortened V by 2 bases and J by 10 bases, and 9 bases separated the two germline ends. The CDR3 length is 12 residues. Germline lookup yields CDR1 MDHEN and CDR2 SYDVKM. Full variable domain (missing parts from reference TRBV28 and TRBJ2-1): DVKVTQSSRYLVKRTGEKVFLECVQDMDHENMFWYRQDPGLGLRLIYFSYDVKMKEKGDIPEGYSVSREKKERFSLILESASTNQTSMYLCASSLRGREQFFGPGTRLTVL.

The chain combines TRBV4-2 with TRBJ2-1, with 10 bases that match TRBD2. CDR1 is LGHNA and CDR2 is YNFKEQ in the germline V gene. The ends lost 6 bases at V and 7 bases at J; junction bases unmatched: 9. This CDR3 contains 15 residues. In DNA, the CDR3 is TGTGCCAGCAGACAGGCTAGCGGGGGAAGTAATGAGCAGTTCTTC. It translates to CASRQASGGSNEQFF.

The J gene is TRBJ2-7, the V gene TRBV13; D is unresolved. Germline V gene sequence: CDR1 PRHDT, CDR2 FYEKMQ (reference sequence). The CDR3 length is 11 residues. The V end lost 2 bases, the J end lost 6 bases, and 5 bases lay between the germline ends. This CDR3 is CASSLSGEQYF. CDR3 coding DNA: TGTGCCAGCAGCTTATCGGGCGAGCAGTACTTC.

The rearrangement joins TRBV11-2 to TRBJ2-1; 12 bases are a match to TRBD2. V was clipped by 1 base and J by 7 bases; unmatched bases: 8. CDR3 length equals 17 residues. From germline, CDR1 is SGHAT and CDR2 FQNNGV. The CDR3 is CASSLALTSGGRNEQFF. CDR3 coding DNA: TGTGCCAGCAGCTTAGCCCTGACTAGCGGGGGTCGGAATGAGCAGTTCTTC.

This chain connects TRBV7-3 to TRBJ1-1; D ambiguous. V lost 5 bases and J lost 4, with 11 bases in between. The germline gives CDR1 SGHTA, CDR2 FQGTGA. The CDR3 loop spans 13 amino acids. The CDR3 loop is CASSPSPGTEAFF. The CDR3 DNA is TGTGCCAGCAGCCCGTCCCCGGGCACTGAAGCTTTCTTT.